This TCR beta chain appears in the sequencing data of a study of T cells in Graves' hyperthyroidism and ophthalmopathy. General study results and limits: In simple terms, a model built on 13 V-J features told ophthalmopathy apart from stable hyperthyroidism. Appearing also in blood were most of the thyroid clonotypes expanded above 0.001.

In its sample, this clonotype was seen a few times. The target antigen is unknown. Researchers barred patients who had uncontrolled infection, other autoimmune disease, pregnancy or lactation. Amplification targeted TCR beta CDR3 regions from RNA transcripts. First-round RT-PCR with HTBI primers amplified the TCR CDR3 region. TCRdb used MiXCR to reprocess the multiplex PCR reads, holding one entry per CDR3 protein. The data show 400,000 to 500,000 distinct CDR3 sequences, around an eighth seen once. J was trimmed by 6 bases and V by 3 bases; bases with no gene match: 10. Germline V lookup: CDR1 SEHNR, CDR2 FQNEAQ (reference sequence). This CDR3 is built from 15 residues.

The sample comprised blood. This sequence was found in a woman aged 18-29 years with Graves' hyperthyroidism. The rearrangement joins TRBV7-9 to TRBJ1-2; 7 bases align to TRBD1. The CDR3 loop is CASSLGQRLSNGYTF. As DNA, the CDR3 is TGTGCCAGCAGCTTGGGACAGAGATTATCCAATGGCTACACCTTC. The entire variable domain, with the rest obtained from reference TRBV7-9 and TRBJ1-2, is as follows: DTGVSQNPRHKITKRGQNVTFRCDPISEHNRLYWYRQTLGQGPEFLTYFQNEAQLEKSRLLSDRFSAERPKGSFSTLEIQRTEQGDSAMYLCASSLGQRLSNGYTFGSGTRLTVV.